One sample yielded the 8 T cell receptor beta chains listed below, sequenced in a study of blood T cell repertoires in COVID-19. Produced via immunoSEQ multiplex PCR; TCRdb's table is partial and in-frame only. The sample holds over 250,000 clones, 70% to 90% seen once. Sequencing used peripheral blood. The receptors were sampled from a woman between 65 and 79 years old with acute or convalescent COVID-19.

The J gene is TRBJ2-2, the V gene TRBV11-2; TRBD2 aligns across 8 bases. This CDR3 is built from 17 residues. V was clipped by 5 bases and J by 3 bases; unmatched bases: 11. CDR1 is SGHAT and CDR2 is FQNNGV in the germline V gene. This chain's CDR3 is CASSRPGTRGYTGELFF. The CDR3 bases are TGTGCCAGCAGCCGCCCCGGGACTAGAGGGTACACCGGGGAGCTGTTTTTT.

The chain combines TRBV19 with TRBJ1-6; 8 bases match TRBD1. The CDR3 consists of 15 residues. J was trimmed by 4 bases and V by 5 bases; bases with no gene match: 4. Germline lookup yields CDR1 LNHDA and CDR2 SQIVND (reference sequence). DNA of the CDR3: TGTGCCAGTAGTGCTGGGACAGGTTATAATTCACCCCTCCACTTT. It yields the protein CASSAGTGYNSPLHF.

This CDR3 is CASSLRQAGNTIYF. CDR3 sequence (DNA): TGTGCCAGCAGCTTAAGACAGGCCGGAAACACCATATATTTT. The chain carries TRBV7-9 and TRBJ1-3; D perhaps matches TRBD1 (6 bases). V was pared by 2 bases and J by 4 bases, with 9 bases between. Germline loops: CDR1 SEHNR, CDR2 FQNEAQ (reference sequence). The CDR3 is 14 amino acids.

A few counts support this clone. The J gene is TRBJ2-5, the V gene TRBV5-1, with D possibly being TRBD1 (5 bases). V dropped 6 bases and J dropped 5 bases, with 14 bases sitting between them. This CDR3 has 13 amino acids. The germline gives CDR1 SGHRS, CDR2 YFSETQ. The CDR3 sequence is CASTQGTQETQYF. In DNA form, the CDR3 reads TGCGCCAGCACTCAGGGAACCCAGGAGACCCAGTACTTC.

A note on this clone: A much larger clone lies a single base off, so this may be a read error. The V call is TRBV6-6, the J call TRBJ2-5, with 8 bases fitting TRBD1. V lost 4 bases, J lost 4 bases, and 2 bases stayed unmatched. The germline V gene encodes CDR1 MNHNY and CDR2 SVGAGI (reference sequence). This CDR3 contains 13 residues. CDR3 in DNA: TGTGCCAGCAGTTTTGACAGGGGAGAGACCCAGTACTTC. It specifies CASSFDRGETQYF.

The CDR3 protein is CAWGQGASTGNTIYF. The CDR3 bases are TGTGCCTGGGGACAGGGGGCTTCTACTGGAAACACCATATATTTT. This sequence joins TRBV30 and TRBJ1-3, with TRBD1 identical over 11 bases. This CDR3 spans 15 amino acids. CDR1 is GTSNPN and CDR2 is SVGIG in the germline V gene (reference sequence). Trimming at V came to 5 bases and at J to 2 bases, leaving 5 bases not matched to a gene.

J is TRBJ1-5 and V is TRBV5-4; 7 bases are a match to TRBD1. The germline gives CDR1 SGHNT, CDR2 YYREEE (reference sequence). V was pared by 4 bases and J by 5 bases, with 12 bases of the junction left unmatched. The CDR3 has 16 amino acids. The CDR3 DNA is TGTGCCAGCAGCCCCGGTGGAGGGGGCGTCTATCAGCCCCAGCATTTT. It translates to CASSPGGGGVYQPQHF.

The chain combines TRBV11-2 with TRBJ2-7, with a weak D call TRBD1 (8 bases). V shed 5 bases and J shed 3 bases, with 23 bases lying between them. From germline, CDR1 is SGHAT and CDR2 FQNNGV. CDR3 size: 17 residues. The CDR3 nucleotides are TGTGCCAGCAGCGCTTGGGTCGGGAGGACAGGGAACTACGAGCAGTACTTC. This translates into CASSAWVGRTGNYEQYF.